This T cell receptor (beta chain) was identified during a study of cytomegalovirus exposure and HLA in healthy donors. General study points: An apparent linkage of common viral pathogens to several of the most significant clusters emerged in a later analysis. In a later analysis, HLA-associated beta chains showed higher expansion and lower generation probabilities than comparable chains.

Germline V CDR1 and CDR2: MGHDK, SYGVNS. The CDR3 has 13 amino acids. Trimming pared 1 base from V and 8 bases from J, leaving 11 bases between. This clone was seen a few times. Its target is not known. Use of 60 Vbeta and 13 Jbeta primers characterized the PCR. TCRdb's table, derived via immunoSEQ multiplex PCR, lists solely in-frame clones and lacks some. Here the sample spans tens of thousands of clones, less than 80% being singletons. The sample was PBMCs. The sequence was obtained from a woman in her forties in good health and CMV-seropositive. This chain connects TRBV25-1 to TRBJ1-1, with D unclear. DNA of the CDR3: TGTGCCAGCAGTGAATCCGGGTGGTCCGAAGCTTTCTTT. Translation: CASSESGWSEAFF.